Below are 7 T cell receptor beta chains sequenced from a single sample in a study of OX40 agonist ivuxolimab in advanced cancers. Sequencing used immunoSEQ multiplex PCR; TCRdb keeps in-frame clones, though not all of them. This table has over 70,000 clones, 89% appearing once. The sequences come from CD4+ or CD8+ T cells sorted from blood, collected in a trial of the OX40 agonist ivuxolimab. These receptors originate from an adult with an advanced solid tumor such as melanoma, head and neck, liver or kidney cancer.

The DNA for the CDR3 is TGCAGCGTTGAGTCAGCCTCTGGGGCCAACGTCCTGACTTTC. Amino acids: CSVESASGANVLTF. The V call is TRBV29-1, the J call TRBJ2-6; no clear D. The V gene lost 3 bases and the J gene lost 0 bases, with 6 bases spanning the gap. Germline V lookup: CDR1 SQVTM, CDR2 ANQGSEA. This CDR3 has 14 residues.

The genes are TRBV10-3 and TRBJ1-3; TRBD1 aligns across 8 bases. This CDR3 has 14 residues. After removal of 11 bases from V and 0 bases from J, the junction contained 6 bases not matched to a gene. CDR1 is ENHRY and CDR2 is SYGVKD in the germline V gene. The CDR3 spells CAGTGTLSGNTIYF. DNA of the CDR3: TGTGCCGGGACAGGCACACTCTCTGGAAACACCATATATTTT.

The chain uses TRBV5-4 and TRBJ1-2; 8 bases map to TRBD1. The CDR3 is 14 amino acids. V lost 0 bases, J lost 5 bases, and 3 bases stayed unmatched. Germline V CDR1 and CDR2: SGHNT, YYREEE (reference sequence). CDR3: CASSLARGQYGYTF. The CDR3 nucleotides read TGTGCCAGCAGCTTGGCCAGGGGGCAATATGGCTACACCTTC.

The J gene is TRBJ2-6, the V gene TRBV6-5; maybe TRBD1 (6 bases). Germline V gene sequence: CDR1 MNHEY, CDR2 SVGAGI. Trimming shortened V by 3 bases and J by 0 bases, and 9 bases separated the two germline ends. This CDR3 spans 16 amino acids. CDR3 DNA: TGTGCCAGCAGTTATTACAGGGCCTCTGGGGCCAACGTCCTGACTTTC. Protein: CASSYYRASGANVLTF.

This clone showed up just once. The chain recombines TRBV5-1 with TRBJ2-1; 9 nucleotides align to TRBD1. V lost 5 bases, J lost 4 bases, and 16 bases stayed unmatched. The CDR3 has 18 residues. Germline V CDR1 and CDR2: SGHRS, YFSETQ. CDR3 bases: TGCGCCAGCAGTCCTGGGACAGGGAGTGCGGGGAATTACAATGAGCAGTTCTTC. As protein: CASSPGTGSAGNYNEQFF.

This chain connects TRBV5-8 to TRBJ1-4; D is perhaps TRBD1 (5 bases). From germline, CDR1 is SGHTS and CDR2 YDEGEE. The CDR3 loop spans 15 amino acids. Trimming removed 2 bases at V and 3 bases at J, with 11 bases between. CDR3 in amino acids: CASSLYGGANEKLFF. CDR3 nucleotide sequence: TGTGCCAGCAGCTTATACGGAGGGGCTAATGAAAAACTGTTTTTT.

This clone was counted once. The chain is built from TRBV7-3 and TRBJ2-6, with no clear D. Trimming shortened V by 4 bases and J by 3 bases, and 4 bases separated the two germline ends. The CDR3 consists of 13 residues. Germline V gene sequence: CDR1 SGHTA, CDR2 FQGTGA. The CDR3 sequence: CASSSRGANVLTF. CDR3 coding DNA: TGTGCCAGCAGCTCGCGTGGGGCCAACGTCCTGACTTTC.